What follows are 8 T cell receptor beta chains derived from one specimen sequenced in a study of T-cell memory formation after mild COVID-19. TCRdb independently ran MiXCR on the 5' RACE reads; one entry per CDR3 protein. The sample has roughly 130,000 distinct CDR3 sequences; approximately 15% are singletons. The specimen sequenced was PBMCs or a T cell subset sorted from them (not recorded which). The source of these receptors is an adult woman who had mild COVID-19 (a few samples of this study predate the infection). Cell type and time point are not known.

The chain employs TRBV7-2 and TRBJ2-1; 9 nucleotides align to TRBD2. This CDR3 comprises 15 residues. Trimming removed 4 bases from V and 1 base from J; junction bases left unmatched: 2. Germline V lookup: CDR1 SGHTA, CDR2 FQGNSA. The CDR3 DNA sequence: TGTGCCAGCAGCTCTAGCGGGGCTTCCTACAATGAGCAGTTCTTC. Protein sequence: CASSSSGASYNEQFF.

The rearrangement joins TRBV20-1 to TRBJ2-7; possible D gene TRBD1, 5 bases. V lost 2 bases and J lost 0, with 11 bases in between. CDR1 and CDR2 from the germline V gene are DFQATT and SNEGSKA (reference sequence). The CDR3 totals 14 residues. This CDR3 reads CSARSQGNSYEQYF. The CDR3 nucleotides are TGCAGTGCTAGATCGCAGGGAAACTCCTACGAGCAGTACTTC.

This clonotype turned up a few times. CDR3 loop: CASSSSHRRRILNTEAFF. The CDR3 DNA follows: TGTGCCAGCAGCTCGAGTCACCGTAGACGGATACTGAACACTGAAGCTTTCTTT. The chain has TRBV21-1 and TRBJ1-1. TRBV21-1 is termed a pseudogene. The length of the CDR3 is 18 residues.

As DNA, the CDR3 is TGTGCCAGCAGCGGGCGGGAGGTGAAGACAGATACGCAGTATTTT. Translation: CASSGREVKTDTQYF. The rearrangement links TRBV7-9 to TRBJ2-3; 8 nucleotides match TRBD2. J was trimmed by 3 bases and V by 5 bases; bases with no gene match: 7. The CDR3 is 15 amino acids. Germline lookup yields CDR1 SEHNR and CDR2 FQNEAQ (reference sequence). The entire variable domain, with the rest obtained from reference TRBV7-9 and TRBJ2-3, is as follows: DTGVSQNPRHKITKRGQNVTFRCDPISEHNRLYWYRQTLGQGPEFLTYFQNEAQLEKSRLLSDRFSAERPKGSFSTLEIQRTEQGDSAMYLCASSGREVKTDTQYFGPGTRLTVL.

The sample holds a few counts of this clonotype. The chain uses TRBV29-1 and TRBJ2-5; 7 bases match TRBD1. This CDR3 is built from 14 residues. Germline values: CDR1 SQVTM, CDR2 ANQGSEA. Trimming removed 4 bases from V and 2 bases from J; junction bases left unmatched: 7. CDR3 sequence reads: CSVVKQGWQETQYF. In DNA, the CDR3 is TGCAGCGTTGTTAAACAGGGGTGGCAAGAGACCCAGTACTTC. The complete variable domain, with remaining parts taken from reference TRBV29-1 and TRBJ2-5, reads SAVISQKPSRDICQRGTSLTIQCQVDSQVTMMFWYRQQPGQSLTLIATANQGSEATYESGFVIDKFPISRPNLTFSTLTVSNMSPEDSSIYLCSVVKQGWQETQYFGPGTRLLVL.

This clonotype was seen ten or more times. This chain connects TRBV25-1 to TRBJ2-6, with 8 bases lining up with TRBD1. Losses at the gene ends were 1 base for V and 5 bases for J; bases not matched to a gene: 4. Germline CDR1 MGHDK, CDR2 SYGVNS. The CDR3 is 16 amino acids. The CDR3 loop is CASSESGTGRANVLTF. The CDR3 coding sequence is TGTGCCAGCAGTGAATCCGGGACAGGACGGGCCAACGTCCTGACTTTC.

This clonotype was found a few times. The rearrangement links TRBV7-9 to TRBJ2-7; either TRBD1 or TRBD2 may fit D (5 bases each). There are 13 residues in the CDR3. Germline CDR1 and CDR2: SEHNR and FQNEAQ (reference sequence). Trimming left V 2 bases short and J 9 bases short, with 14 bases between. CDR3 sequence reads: CASSLFGTGLQYF. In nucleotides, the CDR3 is TGTGCCAGCAGCTTATTCGGGACGGGCCTGCAGTACTTC.

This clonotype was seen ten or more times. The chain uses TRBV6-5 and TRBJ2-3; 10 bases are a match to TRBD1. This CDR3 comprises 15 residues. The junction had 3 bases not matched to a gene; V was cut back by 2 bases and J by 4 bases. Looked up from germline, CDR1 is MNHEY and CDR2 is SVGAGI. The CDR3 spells CASSYGTGEADTQYF. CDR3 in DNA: TGTGCCAGCAGTTACGGGACAGGGGAGGCAGATACGCAGTATTTT.